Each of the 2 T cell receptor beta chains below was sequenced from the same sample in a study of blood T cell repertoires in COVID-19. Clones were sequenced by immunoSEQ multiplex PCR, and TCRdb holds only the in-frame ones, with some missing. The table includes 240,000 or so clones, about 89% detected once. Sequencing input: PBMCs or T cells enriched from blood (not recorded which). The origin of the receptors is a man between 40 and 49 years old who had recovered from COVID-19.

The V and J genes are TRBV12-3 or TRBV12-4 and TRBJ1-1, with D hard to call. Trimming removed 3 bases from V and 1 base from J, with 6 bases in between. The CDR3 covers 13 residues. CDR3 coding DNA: TGTGCCAGCAGTTTCCTAGAGAACACTGAAGCTTTCTTT. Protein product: CASSFLENTEAFF.

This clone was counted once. This chain's CDR3 is CATSDWGQGGIPYEQYF. In DNA, the CDR3 is TGTGCCACCAGTGATTGGGGACAGGGCGGGATCCCCTACGAGCAGTACTTC. This chain connects TRBV24-1 to TRBJ2-7; TRBD1 matches at 9 bases. Germline V CDR1 and CDR2: KGHDR, SFDVKD. Trimming removed 2 bases from V and 2 bases from J; junction bases left unmatched: 9. The CDR3 is made up of 17 amino acids.